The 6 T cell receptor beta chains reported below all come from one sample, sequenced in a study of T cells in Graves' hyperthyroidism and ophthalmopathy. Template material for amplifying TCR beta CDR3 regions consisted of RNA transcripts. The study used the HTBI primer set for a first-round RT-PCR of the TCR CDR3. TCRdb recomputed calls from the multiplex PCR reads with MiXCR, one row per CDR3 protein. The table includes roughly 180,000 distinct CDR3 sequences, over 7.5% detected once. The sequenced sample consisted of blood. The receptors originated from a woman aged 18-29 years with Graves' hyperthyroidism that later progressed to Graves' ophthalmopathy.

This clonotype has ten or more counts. DNA of the CDR3: TGTGCCAGTAGACAATCATCGACAGATACGCAGTATTTT. It codes for CASRQSSTDTQYF. V usage is TRBV2 and J usage is TRBJ2-3; D unresolved. Trimming took off 9 bases at V and 3 bases at J, with 13 bases between the two ends. This CDR3 spans 13 amino acids. CDR1 and CDR2 from the germline V gene are SNHLY and FYNNEI.

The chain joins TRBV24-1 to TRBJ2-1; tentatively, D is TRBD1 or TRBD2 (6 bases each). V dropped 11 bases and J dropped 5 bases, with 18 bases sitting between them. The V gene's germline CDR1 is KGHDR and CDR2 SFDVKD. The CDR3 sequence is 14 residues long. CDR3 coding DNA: TGTGCCAACGTCGGAGGGGGGCTCAACAATGAGCAGTTCTTC. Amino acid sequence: CANVGGGLNNEQFF.

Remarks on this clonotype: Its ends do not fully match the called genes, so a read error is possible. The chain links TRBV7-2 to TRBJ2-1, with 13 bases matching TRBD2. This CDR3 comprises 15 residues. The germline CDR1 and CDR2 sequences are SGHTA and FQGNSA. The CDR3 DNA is TGTGCCAGCAGCTCACTAGCGGGAGGGCTCAATGAGCAGCTCTTC. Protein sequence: CASSSLAGGLNEQLF. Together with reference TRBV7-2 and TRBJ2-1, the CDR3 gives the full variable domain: GAGVSQSPSNKVTEKGKDVELRCDPISGHTALYWYRQSLGQGLEFLIYFQGNSAPDKSGLPSDRFSAERTGGSVSTLTIQRTQQEDSAVYLCASSSLAGGLNEQLFGPGTRLTVL.

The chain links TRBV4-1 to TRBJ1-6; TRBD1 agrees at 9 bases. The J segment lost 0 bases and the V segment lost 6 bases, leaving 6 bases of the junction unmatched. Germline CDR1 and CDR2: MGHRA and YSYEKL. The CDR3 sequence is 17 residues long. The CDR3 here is CASSTGGQSSYNSPLHF. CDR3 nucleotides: TGCGCCAGCAGTACAGGGGGCCAGAGCTCCTATAATTCACCCCTCCACTTT.

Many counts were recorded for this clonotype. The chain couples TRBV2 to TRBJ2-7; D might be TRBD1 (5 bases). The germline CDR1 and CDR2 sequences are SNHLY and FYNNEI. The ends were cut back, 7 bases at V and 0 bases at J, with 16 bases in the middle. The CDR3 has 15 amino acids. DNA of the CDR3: TGTGCCAGCATGACTTGGAGAAGGGGCTCCTACGAGCAGTACTTC. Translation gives CASMTWRRGSYEQYF. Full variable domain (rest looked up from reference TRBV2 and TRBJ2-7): EPEVTQTPSHQVTQMGQEVILRCVPISNHLYFYWYRQILGQKVEFLVSFYNNEISEKSEIFDDQFSVERPDGSNFTLKIRSTKLEDSAMYFCASMTWRRGSYEQYFGPGTRLTVT.

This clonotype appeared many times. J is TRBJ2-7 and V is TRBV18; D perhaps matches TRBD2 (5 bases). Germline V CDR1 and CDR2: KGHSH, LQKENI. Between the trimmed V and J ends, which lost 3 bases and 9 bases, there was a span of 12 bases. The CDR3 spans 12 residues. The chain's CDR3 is CASSPTEGWQYF. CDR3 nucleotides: TGTGCCAGCTCACCTACCGAGGGTTGGCAGTACTTC.